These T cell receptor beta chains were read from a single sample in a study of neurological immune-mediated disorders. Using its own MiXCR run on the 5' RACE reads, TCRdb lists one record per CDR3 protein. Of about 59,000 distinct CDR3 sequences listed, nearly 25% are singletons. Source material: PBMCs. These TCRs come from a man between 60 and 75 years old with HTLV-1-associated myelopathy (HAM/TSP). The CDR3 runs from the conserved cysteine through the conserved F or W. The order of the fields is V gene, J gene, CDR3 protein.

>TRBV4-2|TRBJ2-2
CASSQDNTGELFF
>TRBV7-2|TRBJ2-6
CASSSQGAGANVLTF
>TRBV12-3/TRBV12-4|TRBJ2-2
CASSLWGNTGELFF
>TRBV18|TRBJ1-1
CASSPDRLNTEAFF
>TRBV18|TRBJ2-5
CASATVGGTETQYF
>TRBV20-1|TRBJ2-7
CSARVGGSGSYEQYF
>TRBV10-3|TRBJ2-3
CAISLGELISTDTQYF
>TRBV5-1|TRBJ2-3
CASSWGQVAPDTQYF
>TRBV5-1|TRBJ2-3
CASSLQEGRDTQYF
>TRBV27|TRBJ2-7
CASSVSRGSGEQYF
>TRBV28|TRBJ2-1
CASRLGWGGAGYNEQFF
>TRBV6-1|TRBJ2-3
CASSDRGTSGSLDTQYF
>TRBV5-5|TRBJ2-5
CASSLDLGIQYF
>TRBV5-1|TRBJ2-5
CASSLRAKEAQYF
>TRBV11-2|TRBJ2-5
CASSLWARAPQETQYF
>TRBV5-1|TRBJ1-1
CASLGAPGTEAFF
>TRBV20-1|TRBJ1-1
CSAPPGQGKRYTEAFF
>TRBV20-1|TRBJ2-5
CSAVGTSQETQYF
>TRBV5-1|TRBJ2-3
CASSRWTSGTDTQYF
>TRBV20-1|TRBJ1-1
CSADRGSPEAFF
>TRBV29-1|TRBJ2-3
CSVGQGARMDTQYF
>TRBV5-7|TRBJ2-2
CASSLRDRGYTINTGELFF
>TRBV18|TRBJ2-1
CASSPRGPGGGNEQFF
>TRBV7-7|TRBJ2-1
CASSLADSSNEQFF
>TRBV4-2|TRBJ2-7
CASSQDRQLAPSAEQYF
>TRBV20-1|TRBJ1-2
CSARQGLRGYTF
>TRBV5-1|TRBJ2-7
CASSGGQGGEQYF
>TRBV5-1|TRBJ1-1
CASSKQAPRNTEAFF
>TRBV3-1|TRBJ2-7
CASSQDLEGPYEQYF